The clone carrying this TCR beta chain has only one observation. Authors' analysis steps: Amplification of reference gene primers provided the estimated nucleated cell counts. Assay used: immunoSEQ multiplex PCR; TCRdb lists only in-frame clones, some missing. D and trimming were read from the DNA, whereas the V and J calls and clone size are those reported in that table. The table includes 80,000 to 100,000 clones, about 77% detected once. These data originate in a study of blood T cell repertoires in COVID-19. For the study at large: COVID-19 samples collected from the United States, Italy and Spain covered acute and convalescent phases. Sample material is recorded as cDNA or gDNA derived from T cells, B-cell-depleted T cells, or PBMCs.

Germline V gene sequence: CDR1 SGHRS, CDR2 YFSETQ. Germline trimming cut 4 bases from V and 9 bases from J; bases unmatched to any gene: 15. The CDR3 sequence is 16 residues long. Input material: peripheral blood. The chain uses TRBV5-1 and TRBJ2-1; 8 nucleotides align to TRBD2. The clonotype was recovered from a human donor in a cohort sampled during active COVID-19. For the CDR3, the DNA is TGCGCCAGCAGCCCAGGAGACGGGAGGGCCGCGGGTGAGCAGTTCTTC. Its translation: CASSPGDGRAAGEQFF.